This record concerns one TCR beta chain sequence. Generated by immunoSEQ multiplex PCR, the TCRdb table keeps only in-frame clones and is missing some. The profile shows roughly 260,000 clones, roughly 86% of them singletons. This entry is derived from a study of blood T cell repertoires in COVID-19. Per germline, CDR1 SGHRS and CDR2 YFSETQ. Between the trimmed V and J ends, which lost 4 bases and 6 bases, there was a span of 11 bases. This CDR3 has 13 residues. This sequence originates from a man aged 40-49 years who had recovered from COVID-19. This chain joins TRBV5-1 and TRBJ2-1; a possible D gene is TRBD2 (6 bases). The sequenced sample was peripheral blood. The CDR3 loop is CASSAVGGNEQFF. Written as DNA, the CDR3 is TGCGCCAGCAGCGCCGTCGGGGGCAATGAGCAGTTCTTC.